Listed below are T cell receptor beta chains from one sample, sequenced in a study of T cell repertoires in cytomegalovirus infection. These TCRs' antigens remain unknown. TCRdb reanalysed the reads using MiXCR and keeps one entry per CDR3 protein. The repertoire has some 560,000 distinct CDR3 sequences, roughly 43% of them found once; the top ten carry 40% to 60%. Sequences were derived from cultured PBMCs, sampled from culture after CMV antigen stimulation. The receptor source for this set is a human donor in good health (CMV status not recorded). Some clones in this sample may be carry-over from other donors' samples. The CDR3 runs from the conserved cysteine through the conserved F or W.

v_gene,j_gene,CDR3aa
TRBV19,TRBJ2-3,CASSMGEPDTQYF
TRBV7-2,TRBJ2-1,CASSLAGKRTSGRNNEQFF
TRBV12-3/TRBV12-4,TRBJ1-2,CASSLRYLNGYTF
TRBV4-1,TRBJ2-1,CASSFPGGARFF
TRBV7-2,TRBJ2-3,CASSFRREQTQYF
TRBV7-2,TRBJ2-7,CASSSWDTYSYEQYF
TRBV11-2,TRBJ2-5,CASSLVIAGDRIQETQYF
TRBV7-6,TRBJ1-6,CASSYREFYSPLHF
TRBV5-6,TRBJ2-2,CASRWRNRGNTGELFF
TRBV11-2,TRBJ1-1,CASSVRPPEAFF
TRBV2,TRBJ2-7,CASSALAGVTNEQYF
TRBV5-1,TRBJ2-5,CASRPPGVETQYF
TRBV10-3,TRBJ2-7,CAISESGAGGDEQYF
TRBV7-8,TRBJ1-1,CASTSEGRTEAFF
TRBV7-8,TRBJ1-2,CASSPGRDYGYTF
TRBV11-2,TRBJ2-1,CASSPISGQGGNEQFF
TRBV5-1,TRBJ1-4,CASTEGPGGYEKLFF
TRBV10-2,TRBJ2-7,CASSATGTGGDEQYF
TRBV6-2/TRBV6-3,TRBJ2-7,CASSKGLAPYEQYF
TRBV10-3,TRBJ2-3,CAISDPGSTDTQYF
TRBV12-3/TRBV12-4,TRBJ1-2,CASRKTDYGYTF